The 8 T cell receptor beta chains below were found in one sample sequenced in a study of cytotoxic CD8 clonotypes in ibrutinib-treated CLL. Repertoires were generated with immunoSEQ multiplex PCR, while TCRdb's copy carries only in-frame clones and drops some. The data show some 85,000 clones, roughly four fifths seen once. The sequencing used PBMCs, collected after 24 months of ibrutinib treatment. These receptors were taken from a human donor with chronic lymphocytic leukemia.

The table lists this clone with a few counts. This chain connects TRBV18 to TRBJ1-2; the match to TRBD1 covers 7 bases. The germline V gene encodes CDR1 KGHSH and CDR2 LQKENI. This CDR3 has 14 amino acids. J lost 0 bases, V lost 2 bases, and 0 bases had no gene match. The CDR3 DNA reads TGTGCCAGCTCACCAACAGGGGCTAACTATGGCTACACCTTC. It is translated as CASSPTGANYGYTF.

DNA for the CDR3: TGCGCCAGCAGCTTGGAAGGACTACCCCAAGAGACCCAGTACTTC. Translating gives CASSLEGLPQETQYF. The rearrangement uses TRBV5-1 and TRBJ2-5, with D tentatively TRBD2 (6 bases). The CDR3 is 15 amino acids. Deletions cut 0 bases from V and 1 base from J, with 10 bases between. The germline V gene has CDR1 SGHRS and CDR2 YFSETQ.

CDR3 nucleotide sequence: TGTGCCAGTCAGGGATTTGGAAACACCATATATTTT. As protein: CASQGFGNTIYF. This chain connects TRBV11-3 to TRBJ1-3, with a tentative D call TRBD1 (5 bases). The CDR3 contains 12 residues. Germline lookup yields CDR1 SGHNT and CDR2 YENEEA. Deletions cut 9 bases from V and 3 bases from J, with 9 bases between.

CDR3 residues: CASSLLTSGNKNTQYF. In DNA, the CDR3 is TGTGCCAGCAGTTTATTGACTAGCGGGAATAAGAATACGCAGTATTTT. The rearrangement links TRBV27 to TRBJ2-3, with TRBD2 identical over 11 bases. Per germline, CDR1 MNHEY and CDR2 SMNVEV (reference sequence). The CDR3 length is 16 residues. Trimming cost V 1 base and J 7 bases; bases outside gene matches: 7.

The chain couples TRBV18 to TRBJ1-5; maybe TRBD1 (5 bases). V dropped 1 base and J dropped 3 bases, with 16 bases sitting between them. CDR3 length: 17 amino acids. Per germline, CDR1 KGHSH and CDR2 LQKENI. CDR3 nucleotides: TGTGCCAGCTCACCACTTGGGGCAACACCTACCAATCAGCCCCAGCATTTT. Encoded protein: CASSPLGATPTNQPQHF.

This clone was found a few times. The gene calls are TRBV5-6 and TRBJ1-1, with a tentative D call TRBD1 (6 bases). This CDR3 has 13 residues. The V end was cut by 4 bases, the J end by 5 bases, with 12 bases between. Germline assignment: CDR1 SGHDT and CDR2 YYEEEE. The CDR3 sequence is CASSLQGQTEAFF. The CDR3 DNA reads TGTGCCAGCAGCCTTCAGGGGCAAACTGAAGCTTTCTTT.

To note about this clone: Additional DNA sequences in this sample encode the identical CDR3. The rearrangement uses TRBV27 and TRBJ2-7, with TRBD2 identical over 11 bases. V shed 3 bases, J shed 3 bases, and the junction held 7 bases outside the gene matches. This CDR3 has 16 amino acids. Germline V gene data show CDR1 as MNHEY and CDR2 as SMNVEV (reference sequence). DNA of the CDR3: TGTGCCAGCAGTTTGGGAGGGACTAGCGGTATCTACGAGCAGTACTTC. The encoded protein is CASSLGGTSGIYEQYF.

The CDR3 sequence: CASSIPPGAKNIQYF. The CDR3 DNA reads as TGTGCCAGTAGTATCCCCCCAGGGGCAAAAAACATTCAGTACTTC. The V and J genes are TRBV19 and TRBJ2-4, with TRBD1 as a possible D gene (6 bases). The germline gives CDR1 LNHDA, CDR2 SQIVND (reference sequence). The CDR3 has 15 amino acids. The V end lost 3 bases, the J end lost 4 bases, and 13 bases lay between the germline ends. The variable domain in full, with the rest retrieved from reference TRBV19 and TRBJ2-4, is DGGITQSPKYLFRKEGQNVTLSCEQNLNHDAMYWYRQDPGQGLRLIYYSQIVNDFQKGDIAEGYSVSREKKESFPLTVTSAQKNPTAFYLCASSIPPGAKNIQYFGAGTRLSVL.